A single count supports the clone carrying this T cell receptor (beta chain). The junction and the germline gene differ at one end; a read error may be behind it. This entry is derived from a study of cytomegalovirus exposure and HLA in healthy donors. The PCR employed 60 Vbeta primers together with 13 Jbeta primers. Profiling relied on immunoSEQ multiplex PCR, and the TCRdb table lists in-frame clones only, not all of them. The repertoire holds roughly 170,000 clones, with approximately 80% as singletons. The clonotype originates from a man under 40 in good health and CMV-seropositive. The material sequenced was PBMCs.

For the CDR3, the DNA is TGTTCCAGCAGCCGGGACAGACCTAACTATGGCTACACCTTC. Translating it yields CSSSRDRPNYGYTF. The rearrangement uses TRBV7-9 and TRBJ1-2, with 7 positions matching TRBD1. The CDR3 length is 14 residues. Germline CDR1 SEHNR, CDR2 FQNEAQ (reference sequence).